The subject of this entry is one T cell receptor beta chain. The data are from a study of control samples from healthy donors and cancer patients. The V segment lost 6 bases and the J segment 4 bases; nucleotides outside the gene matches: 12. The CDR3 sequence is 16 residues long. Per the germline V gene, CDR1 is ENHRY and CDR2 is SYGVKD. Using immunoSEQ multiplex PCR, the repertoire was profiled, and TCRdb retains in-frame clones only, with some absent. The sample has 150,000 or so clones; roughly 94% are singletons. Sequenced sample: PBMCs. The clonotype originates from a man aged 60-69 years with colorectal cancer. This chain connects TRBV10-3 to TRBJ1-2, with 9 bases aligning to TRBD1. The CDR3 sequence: CAISSVTGGLGYGYTF. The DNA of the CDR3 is TGTGCCATCAGCTCCGTTACAGGGGGCCTAGGCTATGGCTACACCTTC.